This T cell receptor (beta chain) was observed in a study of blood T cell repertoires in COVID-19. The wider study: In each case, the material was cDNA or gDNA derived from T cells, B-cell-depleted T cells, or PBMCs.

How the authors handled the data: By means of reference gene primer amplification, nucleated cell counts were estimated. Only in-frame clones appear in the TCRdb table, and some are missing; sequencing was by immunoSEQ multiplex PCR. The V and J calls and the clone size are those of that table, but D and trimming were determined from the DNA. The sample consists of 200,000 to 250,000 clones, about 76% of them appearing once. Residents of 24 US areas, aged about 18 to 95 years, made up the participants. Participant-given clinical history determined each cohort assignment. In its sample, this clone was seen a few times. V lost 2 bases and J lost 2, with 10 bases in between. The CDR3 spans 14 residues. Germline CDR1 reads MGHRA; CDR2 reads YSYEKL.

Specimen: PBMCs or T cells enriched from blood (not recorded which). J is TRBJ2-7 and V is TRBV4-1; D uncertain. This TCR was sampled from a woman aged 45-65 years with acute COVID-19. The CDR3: CASSQNPQTYEQYF. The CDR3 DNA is TGCGCCAGCAGCCAAAATCCACAGACCTACGAGCAGTACTTC.